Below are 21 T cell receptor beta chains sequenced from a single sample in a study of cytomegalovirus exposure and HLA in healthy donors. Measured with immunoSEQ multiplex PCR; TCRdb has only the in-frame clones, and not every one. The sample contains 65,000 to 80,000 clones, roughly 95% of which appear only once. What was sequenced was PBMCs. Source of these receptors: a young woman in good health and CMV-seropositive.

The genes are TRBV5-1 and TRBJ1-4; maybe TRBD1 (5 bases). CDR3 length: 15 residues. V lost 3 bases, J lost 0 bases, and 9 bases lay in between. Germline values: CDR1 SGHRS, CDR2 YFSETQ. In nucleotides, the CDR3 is TGCGCCAGCAGCTGGAGGGGATCAACTAATGAAAAACTGTTTTTT. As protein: CASSWRGSTNEKLFF.

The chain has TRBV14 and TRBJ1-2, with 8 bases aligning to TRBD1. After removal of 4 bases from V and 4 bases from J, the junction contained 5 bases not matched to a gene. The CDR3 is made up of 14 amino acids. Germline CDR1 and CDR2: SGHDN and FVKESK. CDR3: CASSPRDRIYGYTF. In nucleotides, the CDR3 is TGTGCCAGCAGCCCCCGGGACAGGATCTATGGCTACACCTTC.

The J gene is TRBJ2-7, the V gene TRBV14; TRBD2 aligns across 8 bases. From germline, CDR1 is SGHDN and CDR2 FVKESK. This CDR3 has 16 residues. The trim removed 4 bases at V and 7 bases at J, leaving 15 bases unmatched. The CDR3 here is CASSPLGRGRIREQYF. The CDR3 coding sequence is TGTGCCAGCAGCCCGCTTGGGCGCGGGAGGATTCGGGAGCAGTACTTC.

CDR3 residues: CASSQTSGSTDTQYF. In nucleotides, the CDR3 is TGTGCCAGCAGCCAAACTAGCGGTAGCACAGATACGCAGTATTTT. V and J are TRBV7-8 and TRBJ2-3; TRBD2 aligns across 8 bases. The CDR3 has 15 amino acids. Trimming cost V 5 bases and J 0 bases; bases outside gene matches: 4. Germline values: CDR1 SGHVS, CDR2 FQNEAQ. Full variable domain (rest looked up from reference TRBV7-8 and TRBJ2-3): GAGVSQSPRYKVAKRGQDVALRCDPISGHVSLFWYQQALGQGPEFLTYFQNEAQLDKSGLPSDRFFAERPEGSVSTLKIQRTQQEDSAVYLCASSQTSGSTDTQYFGPGTRLTVL.

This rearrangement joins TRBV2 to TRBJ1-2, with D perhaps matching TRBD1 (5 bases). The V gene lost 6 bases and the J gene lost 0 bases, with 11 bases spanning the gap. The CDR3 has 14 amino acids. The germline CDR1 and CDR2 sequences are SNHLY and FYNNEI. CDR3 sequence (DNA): TGTGCCAGCAGGGAAACGGGGGCTAACTATGGCTACACCTTC. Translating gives CASRETGANYGYTF.

The CDR3 loop reads CASSYRGNSPLHF. CDR3 coding DNA: TGTGCCAGCAGCTACAGGGGAAATTCACCCCTCCACTTT. The chain joins TRBV7-8 to TRBJ1-6; 7 bases map to TRBD1. Germline trimming cut 4 bases from V and 7 bases from J; bases unmatched to any gene: 1. Germline-derived CDR1 and CDR2 are SGHVS and FQNEAQ. This CDR3 is 13 amino acids long.

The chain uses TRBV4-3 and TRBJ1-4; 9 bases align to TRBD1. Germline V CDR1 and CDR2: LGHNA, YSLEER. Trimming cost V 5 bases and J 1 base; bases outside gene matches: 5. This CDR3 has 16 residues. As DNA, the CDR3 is TGCGCCAGCAGCGCCTACAGGGGGCGAACTAATGAAAAACTGTTTTTT. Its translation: CASSAYRGRTNEKLFF.

The CDR3 nucleotides are TGTGCCAGCAGTGGATTCGACAGGGGGGTTTGGTTAACGAACACCGGGGAGCTGTTTTTT. Translating gives CASSGFDRGVWLTNTGELFF. V usage is TRBV2 and J usage is TRBJ2-2; 9 bases agree with TRBD1. Germline-derived CDR1 and CDR2 are SNHLY and FYNNEI. CDR3 size: 20 residues. J lost 0 bases, V lost 4 bases, and 15 bases had no gene match.

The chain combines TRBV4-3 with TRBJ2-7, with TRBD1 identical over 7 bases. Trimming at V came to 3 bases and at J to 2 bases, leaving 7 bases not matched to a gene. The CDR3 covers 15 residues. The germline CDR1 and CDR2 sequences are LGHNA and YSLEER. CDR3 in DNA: TGCGCCAGCAGCCACAGTCAAACAGGGGCCTACGAGCAGTACTTC. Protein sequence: CASSHSQTGAYEQYF.

The CDR3, as DNA: TGTGCTAGTGGTTTGGTACAGGGGGGGGTCACTGAAGCTTTCTTT. Translated: CASGLVQGGVTEAFF. J is TRBJ1-1 and V is TRBV12-5; 8 bases agree with TRBD1. Trimming removed 0 bases from V and 4 bases from J; junction bases left unmatched: 4. Per the germline V gene, CDR1 is LGHNT and CDR2 is FRNRAP. The CDR3 extends over 15 amino acids.

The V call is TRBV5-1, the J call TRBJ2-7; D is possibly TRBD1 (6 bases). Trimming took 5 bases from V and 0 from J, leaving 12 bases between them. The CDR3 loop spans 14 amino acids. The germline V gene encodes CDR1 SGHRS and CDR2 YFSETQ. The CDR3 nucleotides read TGCGCCAGCAGGTCGGACAGCACCTCCTACGAGCAGTACTTC. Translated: CASRSDSTSYEQYF.

For the CDR3, the DNA is TGTGCCAGCAGGGGACAGGGGAGAGTGTTATCTGGGGCCAACGTCCTGACTTTC. It translates to CASRGQGRVLSGANVLTF. The chain employs TRBV2 and TRBJ2-6, with 10 bases identical to TRBD1. CDR1 is SNHLY, CDR2 FYNNEI, per germline. The V segment lost 6 bases and the J segment 1 base; nucleotides outside the gene matches: 9. This CDR3 spans 18 amino acids.

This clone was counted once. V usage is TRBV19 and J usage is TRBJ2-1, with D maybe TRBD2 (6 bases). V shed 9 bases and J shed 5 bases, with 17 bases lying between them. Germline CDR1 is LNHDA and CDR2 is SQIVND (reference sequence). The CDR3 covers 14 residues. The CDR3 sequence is CASHGGGPHNEQFF. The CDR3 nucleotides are TGTGCCAGCCACGGGGGTGGCCCCCACAATGAGCAGTTCTTC. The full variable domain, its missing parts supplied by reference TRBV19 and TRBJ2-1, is DGGITQSPKYLFRKEGQNVTLSCEQNLNHDAMYWYRQDPGQGLRLIYYSQIVNDFQKGDIAEGYSVSREKKESFPLTVTSAQKNPTAFYLCASHGGGPHNEQFFGPGTRLTVL.

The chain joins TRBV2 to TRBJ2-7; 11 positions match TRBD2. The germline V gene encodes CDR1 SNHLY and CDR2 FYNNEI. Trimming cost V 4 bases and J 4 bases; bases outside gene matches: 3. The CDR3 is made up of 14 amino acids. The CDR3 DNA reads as TGTGCCAGCAGTGTCCTAGCGGGAGGATACGAGCAGTACTTC. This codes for CASSVLAGGYEQYF. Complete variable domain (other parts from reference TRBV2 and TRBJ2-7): EPEVTQTPSHQVTQMGQEVILRCVPISNHLYFYWYRQILGQKVEFLVSFYNNEISEKSEIFDDQFSVERPDGSNFTLKIRSTKLEDSAMYFCASSVLAGGYEQYFGPGTRLTVT.

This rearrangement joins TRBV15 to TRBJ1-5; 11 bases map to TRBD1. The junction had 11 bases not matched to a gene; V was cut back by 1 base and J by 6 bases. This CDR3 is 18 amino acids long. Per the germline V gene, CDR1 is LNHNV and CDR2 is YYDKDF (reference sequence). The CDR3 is CATSRVVGQGARRQPQHF. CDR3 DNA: TGTGCCACCAGCAGAGTAGTTGGACAGGGGGCGCGTCGTCAGCCCCAGCATTTT. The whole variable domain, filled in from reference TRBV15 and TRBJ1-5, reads DAMVIQNPRYQVTQFGKPVTLSCSQTLNHNVMYWYQQKSSQAPKLLFHYYDKDFNNEADTPDNFQSRRPNTSFCFLDIRSPGLGDTAMYLCATSRVVGQGARRQPQHFGDGTRLSIL.

CDR3 region: CASSPDSTDTQYF. The CDR3 DNA is TGTGCCAGCAGCCCTGACTCCACAGATACGCAGTATTTT. V gene TRBV5-8 combines with J gene TRBJ2-3; no firm D call. Germline loops: CDR1 SGHTS, CDR2 YDEGEE. The CDR3 loop spans 13 amino acids. V was shortened by 4 bases and J by 2 bases, with 8 bases between the two germline ends.

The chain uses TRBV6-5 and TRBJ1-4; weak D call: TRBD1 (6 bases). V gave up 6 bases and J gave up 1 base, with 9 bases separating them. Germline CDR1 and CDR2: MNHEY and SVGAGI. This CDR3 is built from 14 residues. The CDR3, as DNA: TGTGCCAGCAGCGTCAGGGGAACTAATGAAAAACTGTTTTTT. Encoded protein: CASSVRGTNEKLFF.

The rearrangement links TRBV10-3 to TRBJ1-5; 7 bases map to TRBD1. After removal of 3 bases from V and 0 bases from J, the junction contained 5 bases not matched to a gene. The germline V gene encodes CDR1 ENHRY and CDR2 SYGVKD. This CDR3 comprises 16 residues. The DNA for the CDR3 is TGTGCCATCAGTGAACAACAGGGGACTAGCAATCAGCCCCAGCATTTT. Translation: CAISEQQGTSNQPQHF.

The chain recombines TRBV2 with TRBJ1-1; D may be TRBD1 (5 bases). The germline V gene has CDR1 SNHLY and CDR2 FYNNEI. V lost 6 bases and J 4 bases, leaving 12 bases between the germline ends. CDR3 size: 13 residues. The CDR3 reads CASRGEGVTEAFF. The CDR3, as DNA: TGTGCCAGCAGAGGGGAAGGGGTCACTGAAGCTTTCTTT.

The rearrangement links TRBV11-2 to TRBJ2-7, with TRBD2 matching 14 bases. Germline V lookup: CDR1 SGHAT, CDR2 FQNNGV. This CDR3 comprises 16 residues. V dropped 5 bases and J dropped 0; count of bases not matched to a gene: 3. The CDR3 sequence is CASSGGLAGVSYEQYF. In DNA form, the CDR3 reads TGTGCCAGCAGCGGGGGACTAGCGGGAGTCTCCTACGAGCAGTACTTC. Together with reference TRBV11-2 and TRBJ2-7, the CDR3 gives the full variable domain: EAGVAQSPRYKIIEKRQSVAFWCNPISGHATLYWYQQILGQGPKLLIQFQNNGVVDDSQLPKDRFSAERLKGVDSTLKIQPAKLEDSAVYLCASSGGLAGVSYEQYFGPGTRLTVT.

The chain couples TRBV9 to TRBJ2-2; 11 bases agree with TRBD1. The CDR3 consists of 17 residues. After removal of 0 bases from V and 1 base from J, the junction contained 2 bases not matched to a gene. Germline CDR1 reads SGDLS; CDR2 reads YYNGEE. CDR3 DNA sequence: TGTGCCAGCAGCGTAGTGGGACAGGGGGTGAACACCGGGGAGCTGTTTTTT. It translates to CASSVVGQGVNTGELFF.